This T cell receptor beta chain was found in a study of blood T cell repertoires in COVID-19 (dated by TCRdb to about 2020). Describing the broader study: Collaborator samples came from the United States, Italy and Spain and covered acute and convalescent phases of COVID-19. The prospective study material was composed of cDNA or gDNA derived from T cells, B-cell-depleted T cells, or PBMCs. Deeply sampled blood TCRbeta repertoires from subjects exposed to, actively infected with, or recovered from COVID-19 were included in the dataset. The repertoires were released in a freely available public database meant as a resource for research on the immune response to SARS-CoV-2. The samples were drawn from two sources: the first 160 participants of the ongoing ImmuneRACE study, and 1,200 or so subjects contributed by 6 global collaborators. The sample metadata nearly always contained a de-identified subject ID, COVID-19 status, age in years and sex. Where HLA class I and class II types were available, the types were taken from metadata supplied by the sample provider, not from assay-based typing. The full study reports these points: The amount of clinical and demographic metadata varied by source and participant and was provided uncurated.

TCRbeta CDR3 regions were amplified from genomic DNA using the immunoSEQ Assay, a bias-controlled multiplex PCR. Per the source publication's procedure: Within the assay, amplification of reference gene primers was used to estimate how many nucleated cells each sample contained. Sequence reads were collapsed and filtered to measure the absolute abundance of every unique TCRbeta CDR3 rearrangement. For each sample, productive Simpson clonality was calculated as the square root of Simpson's diversity index over productive rearrangements. TCRdb took over this immuneACCESS table, retaining in-frame rearrangements with V and J assigned. Such tables are incomplete; in checked studies, under half of the missing clones stem from an unresolved V gene, and the remainder is unexplained. From that table come the V and J calls and clone size; the DNA was used to work out D and trimming. A total of 80,000 to 100,000 clones appear in this sample, around 90% of them only once. The leading ten clones occupy approximately 1.5% of the sample.

From cysteine to phenylalanine, the CDR3 is 14 amino acids long. The DNA shown is the 42-base CDR3, in frame from base 1. Per the germline V gene (reference sequence), SGHNT is the CDR1 and YYREEE is the CDR2. The germline V end is reduced by 2 bases and the J end by 6 bases; junction bases left unmatched: 5. Collaborating institutions collected whole blood in K2EDTA tubes following their own protocols. For TCRbeta analysis, collaborators shipped samples as frozen whole blood, isolated PBMCs, or DNA extracted from either of those sample types. Of note for this clone: The antigen it binds to is not known. Base qualities are not recorded, but no much larger clone differs from it by a single base.

The rearranged chain carries TRBV5-4 and TRBJ2-7; 10 nucleotides in the junction match TRBD1. The receptor was isolated from a human donor with active COVID-19. The donor label of this sample is uncertain. The sequencing input was peripheral blood. The CDR3 protein: CASSFRDRGVEQYF. The DNA sequence is given as TGTGCCAGCAGCTTCCGGGACAGGGGCGTCGAGCAGTACTTC.